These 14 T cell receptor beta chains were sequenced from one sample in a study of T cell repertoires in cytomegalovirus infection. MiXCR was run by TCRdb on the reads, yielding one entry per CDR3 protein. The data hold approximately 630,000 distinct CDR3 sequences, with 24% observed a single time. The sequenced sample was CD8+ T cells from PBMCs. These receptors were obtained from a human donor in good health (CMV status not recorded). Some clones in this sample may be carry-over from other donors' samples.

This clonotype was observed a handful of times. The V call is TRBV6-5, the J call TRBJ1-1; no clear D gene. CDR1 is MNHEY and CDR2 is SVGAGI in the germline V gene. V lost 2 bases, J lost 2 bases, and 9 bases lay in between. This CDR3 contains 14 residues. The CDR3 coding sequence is TGTGCCAGCAGTTACGGGCAGGCCAACACTGAAGCTTTCTTT. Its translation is CASSYGQANTEAFF.

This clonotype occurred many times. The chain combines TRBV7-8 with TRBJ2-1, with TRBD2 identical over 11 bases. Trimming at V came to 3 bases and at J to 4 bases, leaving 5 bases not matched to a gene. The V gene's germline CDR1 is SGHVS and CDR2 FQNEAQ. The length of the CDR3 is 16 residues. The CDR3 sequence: CASSFALAGGYNEQFF. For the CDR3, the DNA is TGTGCCAGCAGCTTCGCCCTAGCGGGGGGTTACAATGAGCAGTTCTTC.

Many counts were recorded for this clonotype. CDR3 protein: CASSLGQAHGYTF. CDR3 DNA: TGTGCCAGCAGCTTAGGACAGGCGCATGGCTACACCTTC. The rearrangement links TRBV7-9 to TRBJ1-2; TRBD1 is a possible D gene (6 bases). V lost 1 base to trimming and J lost 6 bases, with 9 bases between them. The CDR3 is 13 amino acids. Germline V gene sequence: CDR1 SEHNR, CDR2 FQNEAQ (reference sequence).

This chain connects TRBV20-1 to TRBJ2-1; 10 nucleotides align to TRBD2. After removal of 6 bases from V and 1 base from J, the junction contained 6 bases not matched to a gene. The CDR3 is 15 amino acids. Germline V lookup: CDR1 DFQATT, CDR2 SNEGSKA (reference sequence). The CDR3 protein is CSATSLAGSYNEQFF. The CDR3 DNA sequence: TGCAGTGCCACATCACTAGCGGGGTCCTACAATGAGCAGTTCTTC.

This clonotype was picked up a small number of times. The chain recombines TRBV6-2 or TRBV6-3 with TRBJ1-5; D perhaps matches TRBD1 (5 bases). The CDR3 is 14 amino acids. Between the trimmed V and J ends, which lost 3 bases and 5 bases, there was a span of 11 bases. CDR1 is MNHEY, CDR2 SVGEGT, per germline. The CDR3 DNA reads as TGTGCCAGCAGTTATGGCAGGGTGGATCAGCCCCAGCATTTT. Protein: CASSYGRVDQPQHF.

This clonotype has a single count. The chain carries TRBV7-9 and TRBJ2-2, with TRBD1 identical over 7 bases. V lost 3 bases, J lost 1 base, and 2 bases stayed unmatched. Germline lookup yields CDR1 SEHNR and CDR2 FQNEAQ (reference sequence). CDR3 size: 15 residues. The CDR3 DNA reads TGTGCCAGCAGCTTTACAGGGGTGAACACCGGGGAGCTGTTTTTT. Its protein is CASSFTGVNTGELFF. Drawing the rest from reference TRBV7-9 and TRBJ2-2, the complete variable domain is DTGVSQNPRHKITKRGQNVTFRCDPISEHNRLYWYRQTLGQGPEFLTYFQNEAQLEKSRLLSDRFSAERPKGSFSTLEIQRTEQGDSAMYLCASSFTGVNTGELFFGEGSRLTVL.

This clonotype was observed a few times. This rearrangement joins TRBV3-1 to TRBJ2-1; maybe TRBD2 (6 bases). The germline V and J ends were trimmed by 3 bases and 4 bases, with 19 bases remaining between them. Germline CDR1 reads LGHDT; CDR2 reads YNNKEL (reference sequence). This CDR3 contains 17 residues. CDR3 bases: TGTGCCAGCAGCCACCTTCGTCCGGAGCGGGCGTACAATGAGCAGTTCTTC. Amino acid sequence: CASSHLRPERAYNEQFF.

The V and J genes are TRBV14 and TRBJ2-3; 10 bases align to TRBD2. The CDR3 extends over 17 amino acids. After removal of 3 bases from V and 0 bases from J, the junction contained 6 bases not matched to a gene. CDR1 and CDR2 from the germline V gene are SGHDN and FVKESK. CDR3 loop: CASSHEGTSVSTDTQYF. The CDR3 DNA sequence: TGTGCCAGCAGCCATGAAGGGACTAGCGTTAGCACAGATACGCAGTATTTT.

The CDR3 bases are TGTGCCAGCAGTCTCGGACAGGGCGGAGAGACCCAGTACTTC. This gives the protein CASSLGQGGETQYF. The genes are TRBV27 and TRBJ2-5; 8 nucleotides align to TRBD1. The CDR3 consists of 14 residues. The trim removed 5 bases at V and 4 bases at J, leaving 6 bases unmatched. Germline assignment: CDR1 MNHEY and CDR2 SMNVEV (reference sequence).

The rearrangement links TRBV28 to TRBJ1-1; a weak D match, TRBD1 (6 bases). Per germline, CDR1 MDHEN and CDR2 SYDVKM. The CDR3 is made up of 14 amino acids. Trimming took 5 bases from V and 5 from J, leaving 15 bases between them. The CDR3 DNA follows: TGTGCCAGCAGTCCGGGACACCAGTATACTGAAGCTTTCTTT. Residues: CASSPGHQYTEAFF. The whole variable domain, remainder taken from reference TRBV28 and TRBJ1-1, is DVKVTQSSRYLVKRTGEKVFLECVQDMDHENMFWYRQDPGLGLRLIYFSYDVKMKEKGDIPEGYSVSREKKERFSLILESASTNQTSMYLCASSPGHQYTEAFFGQGTRLTVV.

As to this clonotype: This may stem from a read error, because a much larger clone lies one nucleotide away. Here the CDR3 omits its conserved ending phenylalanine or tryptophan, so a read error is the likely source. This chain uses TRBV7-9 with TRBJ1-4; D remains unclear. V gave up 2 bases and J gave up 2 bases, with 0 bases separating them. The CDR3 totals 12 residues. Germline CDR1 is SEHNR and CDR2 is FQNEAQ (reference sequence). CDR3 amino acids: CASSLTNEKLFS. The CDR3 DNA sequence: TGTGCCAGCAGCTTAACTAATGAAAAACTGTTTTCT.

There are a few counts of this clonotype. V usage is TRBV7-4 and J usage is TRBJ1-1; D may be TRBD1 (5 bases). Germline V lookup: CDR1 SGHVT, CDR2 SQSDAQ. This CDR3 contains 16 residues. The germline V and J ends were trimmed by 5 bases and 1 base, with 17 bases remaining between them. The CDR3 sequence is CASSPTGRHQNTEAFF. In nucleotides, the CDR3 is TGTGCCAGCAGCCCCACAGGCAGACATCAGAACACTGAAGCTTTCTTT.

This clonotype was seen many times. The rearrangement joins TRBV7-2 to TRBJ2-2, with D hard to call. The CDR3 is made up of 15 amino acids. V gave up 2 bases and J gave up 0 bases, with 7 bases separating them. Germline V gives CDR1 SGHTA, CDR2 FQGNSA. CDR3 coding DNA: TGTGCCAGCAGCTTAATCGGAGCGAACACCGGGGAGCTGTTTTTT. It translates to CASSLIGANTGELFF. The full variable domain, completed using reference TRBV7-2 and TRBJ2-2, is GAGVSQSPSNKVTEKGKDVELRCDPISGHTALYWYRQSLGQGLEFLIYFQGNSAPDKSGLPSDRFSAERTGGSVSTLTIQRTQQEDSAVYLCASSLIGANTGELFFGEGSRLTVL.

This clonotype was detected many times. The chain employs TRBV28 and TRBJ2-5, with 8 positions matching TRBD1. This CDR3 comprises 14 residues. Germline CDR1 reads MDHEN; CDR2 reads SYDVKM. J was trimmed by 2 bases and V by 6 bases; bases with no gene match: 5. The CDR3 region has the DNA TGTGCCAGCAGACCCAGGGGGCAACAAGAGACCCAGTACTTC. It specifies CASRPRGQQETQYF.